Shown below are 18 T cell receptor beta chains from a single sample sequenced in a study of shared clonotypes between healthy human individuals. The method was immunoSEQ multiplex PCR; TCRdb's version includes in-frame clones alone and lacks a portion of them. The sample holds roughly 2.2 million clones, 90% to 95% seen once. The specimen was naive CD4+ T cells from PBMCs. The sample's subset: CD45RA+ positively selected. These receptors originate from a man between 18 and 35 years old in good health. Some clones in this sample may be carry-over from other donors' samples.

The rearrangement uses TRBV19 and TRBJ1-5; possible D gene TRBD1, 6 bases. Looked up from germline, CDR1 is LNHDA and CDR2 is SQIVND (reference sequence). This CDR3 has 13 residues. Deletions cut 5 bases from V and 9 bases from J, with 14 bases between. CDR3 loop: CASSGTPGGPQHF. CDR3 sequence (DNA): TGTGCCAGTAGTGGGACACCCGGGGGGCCCCAGCATTTT.

The chain is built from TRBV7-9 and TRBJ2-7; no clear D. V dropped 5 bases and J dropped 1 base, with 12 bases sitting between them. Germline V gene sequence: CDR1 SEHNR, CDR2 FQNEAQ (reference sequence). The CDR3 has 14 amino acids. The CDR3 sequence is CASSRVGLSYEQYF. The CDR3 bases are TGTGCCAGCAGCCGAGTTGGTTTGTCCTACGAGCAGTACTTC.

In its sample, this clone was seen a few times. V gene TRBV5-6 combines with J gene TRBJ1-4; 8 bases line up with TRBD1. In germline, CDR1 is SGHDT, CDR2 YYEEEE. The CDR3 covers 16 residues. J was trimmed by 5 bases and V by 0 bases; bases with no gene match: 6. The CDR3 loop is CASSLAQGAGNEKLFF. CDR3 coding DNA: TGTGCCAGCAGCTTGGCGCAGGGGGCGGGCAATGAAAAACTGTTTTTT.

The chain recombines TRBV6-6 with TRBJ1-4; 8 bases fit TRBD1. Germline V gene lookup returns CDR1 MNHNY and CDR2 SVGAGI (reference sequence). CDR3 length: 14 amino acids. V was pared by 6 bases and J by 6 bases, with 6 bases of the junction left unmatched. CDR3: CASSRTGKDEKLFF. CDR3 sequence (DNA): TGTGCCAGCAGCCGGACAGGGAAAGATGAAAAACTGTTTTTT.

V and J are TRBV11-2 and TRBJ1-5; no clear D gene. CDR3 size: 13 residues. Germline CDR1 is SGHAT and CDR2 is FQNNGV. Deletions cut 0 bases from V and 6 bases from J, with 6 bases between. The chain's CDR3 is CASSLDSTQPQHF. The CDR3 DNA reads TGTGCCAGCAGCTTAGATTCCACTCAGCCCCAGCATTTT.

This sequence joins TRBV30 and TRBJ1-1; D unclear. CDR1 is GTSNPN and CDR2 is SVGIG in the germline V gene (reference sequence). This CDR3 comprises 12 residues. Trimming shortened V by 0 bases and J by 9 bases, and 11 bases separated the two germline ends. The CDR3 DNA reads TGTGCCTGGAGTGTACTCGGGGAAAAAGCTTTCTTT. Amino acid sequence: CAWSVLGEKAFF.

With regard to this clone: Distinct nucleotide sequences in the sample also encode this CDR3. V is TRBV5-1 and J is TRBJ2-5; possible D gene TRBD2, 6 bases. Germline V CDR1 and CDR2: SGHRS, YFSETQ. V shed 1 base and J shed 3 bases, with 10 bases lying between them. The CDR3 contains 14 residues. CDR3 DNA: TGCGCCAGCAGCTTGAGGACGGGGGAAGAGACCCAGTACTTC. It yields the protein CASSLRTGEETQYF.

The chain joins TRBV5-4 to TRBJ2-3; no clear D. Trimming removed 6 bases at V and 2 bases at J, with 25 bases between. The CDR3 length is 18 residues. In germline, CDR1 is SGHNT, CDR2 YYREEE (reference sequence). The CDR3 nucleotides read TGTGCCAGCACCCCACGTGAGACTCCTGATCCGTTCACAGATACGCAGTATTTT. Amino acid sequence: CASTPRETPDPFTDTQYF.

As DNA, the CDR3 is TGTGCCAGCACCTCAGGGGGTTTGAGCAATCAGCCCCAGCATTTT. It codes for CASTSGGLSNQPQHF. The gene calls are TRBV6-6 and TRBJ1-5; 7 positions match TRBD1. The CDR3 loop spans 15 amino acids. With 7 bases clipped from V and 1 base from J, the junction kept 7 bases outside the gene matches. Germline lookup yields CDR1 MNHNY and CDR2 SVGAGI (reference sequence).

V gene TRBV21-1 combines with J gene TRBJ2-5; the DNA was not compared with TRBD2, the D call given in the table. TRBV21-1 corresponds to a pseudogene. The CDR3 is made up of 15 amino acids. This CDR3 reads CASRLAGGNQETQYF. The CDR3 DNA sequence: TGTGCCAGCAGACTAGCGGGAGGGAACCAAGAGACCCAGTACTTC.

The chain carries TRBV11-3 and TRBJ2-7; D is ambiguous. CDR1 is SGHNT and CDR2 is YENEEA in the germline V gene. Trimming stripped 6 bases from V and 7 bases from J, with 7 bases between. There are 10 residues in the CDR3. In DNA form, the CDR3 reads TGTGCCAGCAGGGTGAGGGAGCAGTACTTC. It specifies CASRVREQYF.

The chain employs TRBV9 and TRBJ2-1, with 8 bases that match TRBD1. V shed 0 bases and J 5 bases; nucleotides not matched to a gene: 4. CDR1 and CDR2 (germline): SGDLS, YYNGEE. The CDR3 loop spans 15 amino acids. This chain's CDR3 is CASSVGQGADNEQFF. For the CDR3, the DNA is TGTGCCAGCAGCGTAGGGCAGGGGGCAGACAATGAGCAGTTCTTC.

The rearrangement links TRBV30 to TRBJ1-2; D perhaps matches TRBD1 (6 bases). This CDR3 has 10 amino acids. Germline assignment: CDR1 GTSNPN and CDR2 SVGIG (reference sequence). V lost 5 bases and J lost 9, with 10 bases in between. CDR3 amino acids: CAWRQVSYTF. CDR3 DNA sequence: TGTGCCTGGCGACAGGTCAGCTACACCTTC.

The chain recombines TRBV7-2 with TRBJ1-1, with a possible D match to TRBD1 (5 bases). Germline loops: CDR1 SGHTA, CDR2 FQGNSA. Trimming took off 8 bases at V and 3 bases at J, with 16 bases between the two ends. The CDR3 length is 14 residues. The DNA of the CDR3 is TGTGCCAGCTACCCGGAGGGGTGGGACACTGAAGCTTTCTTT. It encodes CASYPEGWDTEAFF.

CDR3 in amino acids: CASSSGTSRSYEQYF. The CDR3 DNA follows: TGTGCCAGCAGCTCAGGGACTAGCCGATCCTACGAGCAGTACTTC. The chain combines TRBV7-2 with TRBJ2-7, with 9 bases matching TRBD2. The germline V gene has CDR1 SGHTA and CDR2 FQGNSA. CDR3 length: 15 amino acids. J was trimmed by 1 base and V by 4 bases; bases with no gene match: 5.

This clone was picked up one time. This chain joins TRBV7-9 and TRBJ1-2, with 8 bases matching TRBD1. V shed 1 base, J shed 4 bases, and the junction held 14 bases outside the gene matches. The CDR3 covers 18 residues. The germline V gene has CDR1 SEHNR and CDR2 FQNEAQ (reference sequence). CDR3 sequence (DNA): TGTGCCAGCAGCTTAGGGGCAGGGGGCCTCCCGGCGGGCTATGGCTACACCTTC. This sequence encodes CASSLGAGGLPAGYGYTF. The variable domain in full, completed from reference TRBV7-9 and TRBJ1-2, reads DTGVSQNPRHKITKRGQNVTFRCDPISEHNRLYWYRQTLGQGPEFLTYFQNEAQLEKSRLLSDRFSAERPKGSFSTLEIQRTEQGDSAMYLCASSLGAGGLPAGYGYTFGSGTRLTVV.

The chain uses TRBV28 and TRBJ1-5, with D unresolved. Germline V gene lookup returns CDR1 MDHEN and CDR2 SYDVKM. Trimming shortened V by 8 bases and J by 2 bases, and 10 bases separated the two germline ends. This CDR3 has 13 residues. CDR3 region: CASYTVGNQPQHF. In nucleotides, the CDR3 is TGTGCCAGCTATACCGTGGGCAATCAGCCCCAGCATTTT.

This chain connects TRBV5-5 to TRBJ1-3, with no clear D. V was shortened by 1 base and J by 3 bases, with 2 bases between the two germline ends. This CDR3 has 12 amino acids. Germline lookup yields CDR1 SGHKS and CDR2 YYEKEE (reference sequence). Here the CDR3 DNA reads TGTGCCAGCAGCTTGTATGGAAACACCATATATTTT. It yields the protein CASSLYGNTIYF.